Shown below are 32 T cell receptor beta chains from a single sample sequenced in a study of blood T cell repertoires in COVID-19. This table comes from immunoSEQ multiplex PCR, and its TCRdb copy is limited to in-frame clones, with some not included. The table includes 80,000 to 95,000 clones, about 84% detected once. Sequencing was performed on peripheral blood. The receptors come from an older man with active or convalescent COVID-19.

V usage is TRBV5-1 and J usage is TRBJ1-1; 7 bases agree with TRBD1. Germline trimming cut 4 bases from V and 0 bases from J; bases unmatched to any gene: 6. Germline V gives CDR1 SGHRS, CDR2 YFSETQ. The CDR3 covers 15 residues. CDR3 sequence: CASSEGQLMNTEAFF. The CDR3 DNA follows: TGCGCCAGCAGCGAGGGACAGCTTATGAACACTGAAGCTTTCTTT.

The DNA of the CDR3 is TGTGCCAGCAGCCAGACTAGCGGGGGGGCCCGGGAAGAGACCCAGTACTTC. Its protein is CASSQTSGGAREETQYF. The V call is TRBV3-1 (or the pseudogene TRBV3-2), the J call TRBJ2-5, with 14 positions matching TRBD2. After removal of 3 bases from V and 3 bases from J, the junction contained 6 bases not matched to a gene. CDR3 length: 17 amino acids. The V gene's germline CDR1 is LGHDT and CDR2 YNNKEL (reference sequence).

This chain joins TRBV10-3 and TRBJ1-2; TRBD1 aligns across 12 bases. The CDR3 is 16 residues long. Germline CDR1 ENHRY, CDR2 SYGVKD. The V gene end was trimmed by 5 bases and the J gene end by 4 bases; junction bases not matched to a gene: 8. This CDR3 reads CAISSPGTGGVYGYTF. CDR3 sequence (DNA): TGTGCCATCAGTTCCCCGGGGACAGGGGGCGTCTATGGCTACACCTTC.

The V and J genes are TRBV19 and TRBJ1-5; unclear D gene. Germline assignment: CDR1 LNHDA and CDR2 SQIVND (reference sequence). This CDR3 region has 18 residues. The ends were cut back, 6 bases at V and 6 bases at J, with 27 bases in the middle. The CDR3 DNA reads TGTGCCAGTAGCCTAAAAATGGGAGGGAACCGCCTCGGTCAGCCCCAGCATTTT. This encodes CASSLKMGGNRLGQPQHF. Full variable domain (rest looked up from reference TRBV19 and TRBJ1-5): DGGITQSPKYLFRKEGQNVTLSCEQNLNHDAMYWYRQDPGQGLRLIYYSQIVNDFQKGDIAEGYSVSREKKESFPLTVTSAQKNPTAFYLCASSLKMGGNRLGQPQHFGDGTRLSIL.

The rearrangement uses TRBV3-1 (or the pseudogene TRBV3-2) and TRBJ2-6; D is unresolved. The germline V and J ends were trimmed by 0 bases and 0 bases, with 9 bases remaining between them. There are 17 residues in the CDR3. CDR1 LGHDT and CDR2 YNNKEL come from the germline V gene (reference sequence). The CDR3 DNA reads TGTGCCAGCAGCCAAGATCTTGTAAACTCTGGGGCCAACGTCCTGACTTTC. Encoded protein: CASSQDLVNSGANVLTF.

This clone was observed a single time. This rearrangement joins TRBV7-9 to TRBJ1-2, with a weak D call TRBD1 (6 bases). Germline CDR1 is SEHNR and CDR2 is FQNEAQ (reference sequence). The CDR3 is 12 amino acids. Trimming took off 4 bases at V and 3 bases at J, with 6 bases between the two ends. The CDR3 here is CASSSGDYGYTF. CDR3 nucleotide sequence: TGTGCCAGCAGCTCAGGGGACTATGGCTACACCTTC.

V gene TRBV5-4 combines with J gene TRBJ2-3, with 8 bases identical to TRBD2. CDR1 SGHNT and CDR2 YYREEE come from the germline V gene (reference sequence). The ends lost 0 bases at V and 6 bases at J; junction bases unmatched: 3. CDR3 size: 14 residues. DNA for the CDR3: TGTGCCAGCAGCTTGGAACCTAGCGGGGATACGCAGTATTTT. Protein: CASSLEPSGDTQYF.

The CDR3 coding sequence is TGTGCCACCGGGACTTCTACCGGCCAAGAGACCCAGTACTTC. This translates into CATGTSTGQETQYF. The chain is built from TRBV7-8 and TRBJ2-5; perhaps TRBD2 as D (6 bases). Trimming took 10 bases from V and 1 from J, leaving 16 bases between them. The CDR3 contains 14 residues. Germline V gene data show CDR1 as SGHVS and CDR2 as FQNEAQ.

This clone appeared once. CDR3 protein: CASSEGLPNEKLFF. The CDR3 DNA reads TGTGCCAGCAGTGAGGGGCTTCCTAATGAAAAACTGTTTTTT. The chain is built from TRBV25-1 and TRBJ1-4; TRBD1 might be the D (5 bases). The CDR3 loop spans 14 amino acids. Germline assignment: CDR1 MGHDK and CDR2 SYGVNS. V lost 3 bases, J lost 3 bases, and 8 bases lay in between.

The V call is TRBV6-6, the J call TRBJ1-3; D gene unclear. Deletions cut 7 bases from V and 3 bases from J, with 16 bases between. The CDR3 loop spans 15 amino acids. Germline lookup yields CDR1 MNHNY and CDR2 SVGAGI (reference sequence). The DNA for the CDR3 is TGTGCCAGCATCCGGAGTACGCTGGGTGGAAACACCATATATTTT. This sequence encodes CASIRSTLGGNTIYF.

V and J are TRBV6-5 and TRBJ1-2; TRBD1 agrees at 10 bases. The CDR3 consists of 15 residues. Germline V gives CDR1 MNHEY, CDR2 SVGAGI. V gave up 4 bases and J gave up 6 bases; unmatched junction bases: 8. The DNA of the CDR3 is TGTGCCAGCAGTTCTGCCCTGACAGGGGGCCATGGCTACACCTTC. Translating gives CASSSALTGGHGYTF.

The CDR3 here is CASSSSIQLEAFF. The CDR3 DNA is TGTGCCAGCAGCTCCTCAATACAGCTTGAAGCTTTCTTT. This sequence joins TRBV5-5 and TRBJ1-1; D is unclear. The V and J ends lost 3 bases and 7 bases respectively, with 13 bases between them. The CDR3 runs 13 residues. Germline-derived CDR1 and CDR2 are SGHKS and YYEKEE (reference sequence).

The chain recombines TRBV6-5 with TRBJ1-5, with a weak D call TRBD1 (6 bases). CDR1 is MNHEY, CDR2 SVGAGI, per germline. Trimming took 7 bases from V and 4 from J, leaving 17 bases between them. The CDR3 loop spans 15 amino acids. The CDR3 DNA sequence: TGTGCCAGCACCTCGAACAGGGTGGGAAATCAGCCCCAGCATTTT. Encoded protein: CASTSNRVGNQPQHF.

This clone showed up just once. This sequence joins TRBV5-1 and TRBJ2-1; 7 positions match TRBD2. Germline values: CDR1 SGHRS, CDR2 YFSETQ. The length of the CDR3 is 15 residues. V gave up 4 bases and J gave up 7 bases; unmatched junction bases: 11. The CDR3 DNA reads as TGCGCCAGCAGCCGTCTGCTCGGGGGACTAAATGAGCAGTTCTTC. The encoded protein is CASSRLLGGLNEQFF.

This chain links TRBV4-3 with TRBJ1-5; 10 nucleotides line up with TRBD1. V was pared by 1 base and J by 6 bases, with 3 bases of the junction left unmatched. Germline V gene data show CDR1 as LGHNA and CDR2 as YSLEER. CDR3 length: 15 residues. In DNA form, the CDR3 reads TGCGCCAGCAGCCAAGGGACAGGGGGGTTTCAGCCCCAGCATTTT. Translation gives CASSQGTGGFQPQHF.

The gene calls are TRBV9 and TRBJ1-3; TRBD1 is a possible D gene (5 bases). This CDR3 is 16 amino acids long. Germline CDR1 reads SGDLS; CDR2 reads YYNGEE. Trimming shortened V by 0 bases and J by 4 bases, and 14 bases separated the two germline ends. CDR3 DNA: TGTGCCAGCAGCGTAGTGACGGGGGGGATAGGAAACACCATATATTTT. Encoded protein: CASSVVTGGIGNTIYF.

V and J are TRBV3-1 (or the pseudogene TRBV3-2) and TRBJ1-6; D unclear. The germline gives CDR1 LGHDT, CDR2 YNNKEL (reference sequence). V was cut by 2 bases and J by 0 bases, with 5 bases left in between. The length of the CDR3 is 15 residues. The CDR3 here is CASSQSFSYNSPLHF. CDR3 in DNA: TGTGCCAGCAGCCAATCGTTCTCCTATAATTCACCCCTCCACTTT.

The chain joins TRBV6-5 to TRBJ1-6; D might be TRBD1 (6 bases). Trimming pared 3 bases from V and 9 bases from J, leaving 12 bases between. Germline V lookup: CDR1 MNHEY, CDR2 SVGAGI. The CDR3 length is 14 residues. CDR3 in amino acids: CASSYLGGASPLHF. CDR3 coding DNA: TGTGCCAGCAGTTATTTGGGGGGGGCTTCACCCCTCCACTTT.

V gene TRBV5-1 combines with J gene TRBJ2-1; 8 bases line up with TRBD2. The CDR3 spans 14 residues. Germline assignment: CDR1 SGHRS and CDR2 YFSETQ. V lost 3 bases, J lost 7 bases, and 6 bases stayed unmatched. This chain's CDR3 is CASSSGGPRNEQFF. As DNA, the CDR3 is TGCGCCAGCAGCTCGGGGGGGCCGAGGAATGAGCAGTTCTTC.

The J gene is TRBJ1-2, the V gene TRBV11-2, with unresolved D. Germline values: CDR1 SGHAT, CDR2 FQNNGV. CDR3 length: 13 amino acids. V lost 5 bases, J lost 4 bases, and 11 bases lay in between. The CDR3 protein is CASSRGRTYGYTF. The DNA for the CDR3 is TGTGCCAGCAGCCGCGGGCGGACCTATGGCTACACCTTC. The variable domain in full, with the rest retrieved from reference TRBV11-2 and TRBJ1-2, is EAGVAQSPRYKIIEKRQSVAFWCNPISGHATLYWYQQILGQGPKLLIQFQNNGVVDDSQLPKDRFSAERLKGVDSTLKIQPAKLEDSAVYLCASSRGRTYGYTFGSGTRLTVV.

This clone was counted a few times. V and J are TRBV2 and TRBJ2-2; 10 nucleotides line up with TRBD1. The CDR3 spans 15 residues. Per the germline V gene, CDR1 is SNHLY and CDR2 is FYNNEI. Losses at the gene ends were 4 bases for V and 7 bases for J; bases not matched to a gene: 6. CDR3 amino acids: CASSGGQGTNGELFF. CDR3 nucleotides: TGTGCCAGCAGTGGGGGACAGGGGACGAACGGGGAGCTGTTTTTT.

This clone was seen a handful of times. The gene calls are TRBV6-5 and TRBJ1-1; no clear D. V lost 6 bases and J 0 bases, leaving 11 bases between the germline ends. In germline, CDR1 is MNHEY, CDR2 SVGAGI. This CDR3 spans 14 amino acids. The CDR3 bases are TGTGCCAGCAGCGCAACATTGATGAACACTGAAGCTTTCTTT. Protein sequence: CASSATLMNTEAFF.

The CDR3 loop reads CASSYLRGVQETQYF. CDR3 coding DNA: TGTGCCAGCAGTTACTTGCGGGGGGTACAAGAGACCCAGTACTTC. This rearrangement joins TRBV6-6 to TRBJ2-5; 8 bases are shared with TRBD2. Trimming took 1 base from V and 2 from J; bases not matched to a gene: 3. This CDR3 is 15 amino acids long. Germline CDR1 MNHNY, CDR2 SVGAGI (reference sequence).

The genes are TRBV7-2 and TRBJ2-5; the match to TRBD1 covers 7 bases. The CDR3 runs to 14 residues. V lost 5 bases, J lost 1 base, and 4 bases stayed unmatched. In germline, CDR1 is SGHTA, CDR2 FQGNSA. In DNA, the CDR3 is TGTGCCAGCAGCCGGGACAGTTCCCAAGAGACCCAGTACTTC. Its protein is CASSRDSSQETQYF. The full variable domain, completed using reference TRBV7-2 and TRBJ2-5, is GAGVSQSPSNKVTEKGKDVELRCDPISGHTALYWYRQSLGQGLEFLIYFQGNSAPDKSGLPSDRFSAERTGGSVSTLTIQRTQQEDSAVYLCASSRDSSQETQYFGPGTRLLVL.

The chain carries TRBV15 and TRBJ1-4; TRBD1 agrees at 8 bases. The CDR3 length is 16 residues. The V gene end was trimmed by 0 bases and the J gene end by 5 bases; junction bases not matched to a gene: 5. Per germline, CDR1 LNHNV and CDR2 YYDKDF (reference sequence). The CDR3 region is CATSRDTGQGNEKLFF. DNA for the CDR3: TGTGCCACCAGCAGAGATACCGGACAGGGAAATGAAAAACTGTTTTTT.

This clone was detected ten times or more. The chain carries TRBV4-2 and TRBJ2-2, with no clear D. With 8 bases removed from V and 0 bases from J, the gap between germline ends came to 7 bases. Germline values: CDR1 LGHNA, CDR2 YNFKEQ. The CDR3 extends over 13 amino acids. The CDR3 spells CASRETNTGELFF. In DNA, the CDR3 is TGTGCCAGCCGAGAGACGAACACCGGGGAGCTGTTTTTT.

V is TRBV2 and J is TRBJ1-6; tentatively, D is TRBD1 (6 bases). V was pared by 7 bases and J by 9 bases, with 22 bases between. The CDR3 sequence is 16 residues long. Germline V lookup: CDR1 SNHLY, CDR2 FYNNEI. The CDR3, as DNA: TGTGCCAGCATTGCCGCGTCAGGGGTTCGGAGTTCACCCCTCCACTTT. The encoded protein is CASIAASGVRSSPLHF.

The chain recombines TRBV12-3 or TRBV12-4 with TRBJ2-1; TRBD1 might be the D (6 bases). The CDR3 length is 13 residues. V was shortened by 5 bases and J by 6 bases, with 11 bases between the two germline ends. The CDR3 DNA is TGTGCCAGCAGTAAGGACAGATCCAATGAGCAGTTCTTC. Protein sequence: CASSKDRSNEQFF.

The rearrangement links TRBV5-1 to TRBJ1-1; weak D call: TRBD1 (6 bases). V was cut by 0 bases and J by 0 bases, with 15 bases left in between. In germline, CDR1 is SGHRS, CDR2 YFSETQ. CDR3 size: 17 residues. Here the CDR3 DNA reads TGCGCCAGCAGCTTGGTTTCGGCAGGGGAGATGAACACTGAAGCTTTCTTT. This gives the protein CASSLVSAGEMNTEAFF.

The rearrangement uses TRBV2 and TRBJ2-5; D gene ambiguous. Germline loops: CDR1 SNHLY, CDR2 FYNNEI. The CDR3 length is 10 residues. V lost 4 bases, J lost 7 bases, and 4 bases lay in between. The CDR3 is CASSVRTQYF. The CDR3 DNA is TGTGCCAGCAGTGTTCGGACCCAGTACTTC. Drawing the rest from reference TRBV2 and TRBJ2-5, the complete variable domain is EPEVTQTPSHQVTQMGQEVILRCVPISNHLYFYWYRQILGQKVEFLVSFYNNEISEKSEIFDDQFSVERPDGSNFTLKIRSTKLEDSAMYFCASSVRTQYFGPGTRLLVL.

This chain uses TRBV7-2 with TRBJ2-5; 8 positions agree with TRBD1. The CDR3 length is 16 residues. Germline values: CDR1 SGHTA, CDR2 FQGNSA. Losses at the gene ends were 5 bases for V and 5 bases for J; bases not matched to a gene: 13. This chain's CDR3 is CASSPGTGRWGETQYF. CDR3 sequence (DNA): TGTGCCAGCAGCCCCGGGACAGGCCGCTGGGGCGAGACCCAGTACTTC.

A single count supports this clone. This rearrangement joins TRBV29-1 to TRBJ1-5; 9 nucleotides align to TRBD1. Trimming cost V 7 bases and J 5 bases; bases outside gene matches: 6. The CDR3 consists of 13 residues. Germline-derived CDR1 and CDR2 are SQVTM and ANQGSEA. The CDR3 reads CSAQQGADQPQHF. The CDR3 coding sequence is TGCAGCGCCCAACAGGGGGCAGATCAGCCCCAGCATTTT. The whole variable domain, filled in from reference TRBV29-1 and TRBJ1-5, reads SAVISQKPSRDICQRGTSLTIQCQVDSQVTMMFWYRQQPGQSLTLIATANQGSEATYESGFVIDKFPISRPNLTFSTLTVSNMSPEDSSIYLCSAQQGADQPQHFGDGTRLSIL.